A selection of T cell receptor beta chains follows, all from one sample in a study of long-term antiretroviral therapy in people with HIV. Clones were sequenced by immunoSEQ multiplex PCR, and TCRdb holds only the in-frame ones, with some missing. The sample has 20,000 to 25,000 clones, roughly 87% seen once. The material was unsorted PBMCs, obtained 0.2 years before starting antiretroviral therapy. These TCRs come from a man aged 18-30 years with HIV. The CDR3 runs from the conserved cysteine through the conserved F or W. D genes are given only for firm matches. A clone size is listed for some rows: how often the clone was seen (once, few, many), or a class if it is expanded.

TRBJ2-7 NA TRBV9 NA CASSVGGSAGLEQYF TGTGCCAGCAGCGTAGGCGGGTCGGCAGGGCTCGAGCAGTACTTC
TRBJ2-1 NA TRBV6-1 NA CASSDSLRGWNEQFF TGTGCCAGCAGTGACTCTCTAAGGGGGTGGAATGAGCAGTTCTTC
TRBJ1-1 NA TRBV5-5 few CASSPGAGFPEAFF TGTGCCAGCAGCCCCGGCGCGGGGTTCCCTGAAGCTTTCTTT
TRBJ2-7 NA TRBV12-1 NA CASSSDPPPGEQYF TGTGCCAGCAGCTCGGACCCACCGCCGGGGGAGCAGTACTTC
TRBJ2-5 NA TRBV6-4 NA CAGSWGEIQETQYF TGTGCCGGCAGTTGGGGCGAAATCCAAGAGACCCAGTACTTC
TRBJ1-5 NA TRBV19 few CASSIPGQPQHF TGTGCCAGTAGTATACCAGGCCAGCCCCAGCATTTT
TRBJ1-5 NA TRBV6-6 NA CASIVVPGNQPQHF TGTGCCAGCATAGTGGTTCCGGGCAATCAGCCCCAGCATTTT
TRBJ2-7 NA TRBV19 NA CASSPVDRNYEQYF TGTGCCAGTAGTCCCGTCGACAGGAATTACGAGCAGTACTTC
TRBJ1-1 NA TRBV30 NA CAWSDWALKGPEAFF TGTGCCTGGAGTGATTGGGCTCTTAAGGGCCCTGAAGCTTTCTTT
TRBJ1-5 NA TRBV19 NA CASMEAGPGNQPQHF TGTGCCAGTATGGAGGCAGGGCCGGGCAATCAGCCCCAGCATTTT
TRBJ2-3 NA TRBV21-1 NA CASSAGAGGPRDADTQYF TGTGCCAGCAGCGCAGGAGCGGGAGGGCCCAGAGATGCAGATACGCAGTATTTT
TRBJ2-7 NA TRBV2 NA CASRIEAGLSYEQYF TGTGCCAGCAGGATTGAAGCGGGCCTCTCCTACGAGCAGTACTTC
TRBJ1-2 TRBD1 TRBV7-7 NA CASSSRTGSHYGYTF TGTGCTAGCAGCTCACGGACAGGGAGTCACTATGGCTACACCTTC
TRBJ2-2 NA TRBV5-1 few CASSLAEPSTGELFF TGCGCCAGCAGCTTGGCCGAACCATCGACCGGGGAGCTGTTTTTT
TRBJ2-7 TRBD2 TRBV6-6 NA CASSYLAGVSSYEQYF TGTGCCAGCAGTTACCTAGCGGGAGTATCCTCCTACGAGCAGTACTTC
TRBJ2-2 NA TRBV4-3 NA CASSQGGGHTGELFF TGCGCCAGCAGCCAAGGAGGGGGGCACACCGGGGAGCTGTTTTTT
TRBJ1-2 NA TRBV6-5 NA CASSRQVRVGGYTF TGTGCCAGCAGCCGACAGGTTAGGGTAGGCGGCTACACCTTC
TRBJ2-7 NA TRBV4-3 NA CASSQEGPGTAYEQYF TGCGCCAGCAGCCAGGAGGGCCCCGGGACAGCCTACGAGCAGTACTTC
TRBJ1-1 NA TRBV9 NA CASSVGPNTEAFF TGTGCCAGCAGCGTAGGTCCGAACACTGAAGCTTTCTTT
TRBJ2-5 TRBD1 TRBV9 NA CASSNLGTEETQYF TGTGCCAGCAGCAATCTAGGGACAGAAGAGACCCAGTACTTC
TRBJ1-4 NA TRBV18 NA CASSGVGGEKLFF TGTGCCAGCTCGGGGGTAGGCGGTGAAAAACTGTTTTTT
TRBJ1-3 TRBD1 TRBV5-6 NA CASRRQGGNTIYF TGTGCCAGCAGAAGACAGGGAGGGAACACCATATATTTT
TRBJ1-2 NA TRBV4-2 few CASSQDEGYTF TGTGCCAGCAGCCAAGACGAAGGCTACACCTTC
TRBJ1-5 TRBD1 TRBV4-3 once CASSPDGDRGQPQHF TGCGCCAGCAGCCCCGATGGAGACAGGGGCCAGCCCCAGCATTTT
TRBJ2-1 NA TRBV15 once CATSATGPGHNEQFF TGTGCCACCAGCGCGACCGGTCCGGGCCACAATGAGCAGTTCTTC
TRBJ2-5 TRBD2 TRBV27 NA CASKTSGGWETQYF TGTGCCAGCAAAACTAGCGGGGGGTGGGAGACCCAGTACTTC
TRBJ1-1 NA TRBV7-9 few CASSPGTNTEAFF TGTGCCAGCAGCCCCGGGACCAACACTGAAGCTTTCTTT
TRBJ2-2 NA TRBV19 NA CASSSRGLELFF TGTGCCTCCAGTTCCAGGGGTCTGGAGCTGTTTTTT
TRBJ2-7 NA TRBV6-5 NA CASSVRRAYEQYF TGTGCCAGCAGTGTCCGGAGGGCCTACGAGCAGTACTTC
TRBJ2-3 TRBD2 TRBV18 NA CASSPGLAIDTQYF TGTGCCAGCTCACCAGGACTAGCCATCGATACGCAGTATTTT
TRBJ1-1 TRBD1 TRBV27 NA CASSWQGARTEAFF TGTGCCAGCAGTTGGCAGGGGGCGCGAACTGAAGCTTTCTTT
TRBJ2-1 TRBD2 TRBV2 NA CASSERLAGWEQFF TGTGCCAGCAGTGAAAGACTAGCGGGATGGGAGCAGTTCTTC
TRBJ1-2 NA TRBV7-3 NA CASNQATYGYTF TGTGCCAGCAACCAGGCAACCTATGGCTACACCTTC
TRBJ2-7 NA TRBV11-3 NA CASSFTATYEQYF TGTGCCAGCAGCTTCACAGCCACCTACGAGCAGTACTTC
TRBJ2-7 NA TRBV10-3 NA CATRQEAIYEQYF TGTGCCACCCGACAGGAGGCAATCTACGAGCAGTACTTC
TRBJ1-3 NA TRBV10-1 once CASSEPFTASGNTIYF TGCGCCAGCAGTGAGCCCTTTACGGCCTCTGGAAACACCATATATTTT
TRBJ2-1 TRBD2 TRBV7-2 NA CASSSVSAGGRDEQFF TGTGCCAGCAGCTCCGTATCAGCGGGGGGCCGGGATGAGCAGTTCTTC
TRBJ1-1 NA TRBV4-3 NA CASSQGQSNTEAFF TGCGCCAGCAGCCAAGGACAGTCGAACACTGAAGCTTTCTTT
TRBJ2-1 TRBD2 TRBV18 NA CASSPSGGVDEQFF TGTGCCAGCTCACCAAGCGGGGGTGTCGATGAGCAGTTCTTC
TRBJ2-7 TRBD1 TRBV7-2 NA CASSRPGQEPYEQYF TGTGCCAGCAGCCGACCGGGACAGGAGCCCTACGAGCAGTACTTC
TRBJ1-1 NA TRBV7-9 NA CASSLDEAFF TGTGCCAGCAGCTTAGATGAAGCTTTCTTT
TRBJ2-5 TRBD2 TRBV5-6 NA CASSPLAGVETQYF TGTGCCAGCAGCCCTCTAGCGGGGGTAGAGACCCAGTACTTC
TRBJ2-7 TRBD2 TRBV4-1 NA CASSPLAGESYEQYF TGCGCCAGCAGCCCACTAGCGGGAGAGTCGTACGAGCAGTACTTC
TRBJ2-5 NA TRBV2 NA CATGGGAASGGTQYF TGTGCCACCGGGGGCGGGGCAGCCTCGGGGGGGACCCAGTACTTC
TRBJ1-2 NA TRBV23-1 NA CASTPPGDGYTF TGCGCCAGCACTCCCCCAGGGGATGGCTACACCTTC